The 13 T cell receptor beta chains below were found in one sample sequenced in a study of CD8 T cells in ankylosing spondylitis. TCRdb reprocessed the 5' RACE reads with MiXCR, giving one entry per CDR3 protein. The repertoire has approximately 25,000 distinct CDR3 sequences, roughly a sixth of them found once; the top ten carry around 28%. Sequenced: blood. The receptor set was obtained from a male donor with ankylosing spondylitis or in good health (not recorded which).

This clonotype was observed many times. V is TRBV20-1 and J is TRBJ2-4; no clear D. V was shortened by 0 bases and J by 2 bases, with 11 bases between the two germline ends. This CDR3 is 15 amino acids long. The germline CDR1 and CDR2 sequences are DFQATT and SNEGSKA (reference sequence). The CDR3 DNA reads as TGCAGTGCTAGAGAAAACACTGGGACCAAAAACATTCAGTACTTC. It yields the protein CSARENTGTKNIQYF.

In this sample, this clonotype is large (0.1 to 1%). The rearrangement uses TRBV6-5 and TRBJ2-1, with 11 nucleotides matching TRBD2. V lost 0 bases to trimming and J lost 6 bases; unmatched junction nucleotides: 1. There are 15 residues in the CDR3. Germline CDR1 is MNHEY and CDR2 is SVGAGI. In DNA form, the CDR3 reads TGTGCCAGCAGTTACTCGACTAGCGGGACCAATGAGCAGTTCTTC. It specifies CASSYSTSGTNEQFF.

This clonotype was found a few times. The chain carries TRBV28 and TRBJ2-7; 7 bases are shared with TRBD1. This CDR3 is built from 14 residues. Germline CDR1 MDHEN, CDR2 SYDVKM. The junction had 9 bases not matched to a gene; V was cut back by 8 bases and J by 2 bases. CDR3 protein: CASFKTGKAYEQYF. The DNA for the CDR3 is TGTGCCAGCTTCAAGACAGGGAAAGCCTACGAGCAGTACTTC.

CDR3 bases: TGCAGTGCTAGAGATACACGGACAGGAGACCTAAATGTACAGTTCTTC. As protein: CSARDTRTGDLNVQFF. The chain is built from TRBV20-1 and TRBJ2-1; the match to TRBD1 covers 7 bases. Germline loops: CDR1 DFQATT, CDR2 SNEGSKA (reference sequence). This CDR3 region has 16 residues. Trimming at V came to 0 bases and at J to 13 bases, leaving 18 bases not matched to a gene.

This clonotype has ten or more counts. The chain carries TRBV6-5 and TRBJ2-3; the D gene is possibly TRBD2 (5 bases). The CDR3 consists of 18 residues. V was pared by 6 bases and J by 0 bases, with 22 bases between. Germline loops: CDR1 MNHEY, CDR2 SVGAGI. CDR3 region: CASSREGTATGSTDTQYF. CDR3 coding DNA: TGTGCCAGCAGCCGGGAAGGAACTGCAACCGGCAGCACAGATACGCAGTATTTT.

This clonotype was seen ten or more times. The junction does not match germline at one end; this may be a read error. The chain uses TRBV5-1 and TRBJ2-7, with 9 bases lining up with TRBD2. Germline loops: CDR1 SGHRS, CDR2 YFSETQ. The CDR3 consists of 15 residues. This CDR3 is CASSFTGTSSHEQYF. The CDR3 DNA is TGCGCCAGCAGCTTCACCGGGACTAGCTCCCACGAGCAGTACTTC.

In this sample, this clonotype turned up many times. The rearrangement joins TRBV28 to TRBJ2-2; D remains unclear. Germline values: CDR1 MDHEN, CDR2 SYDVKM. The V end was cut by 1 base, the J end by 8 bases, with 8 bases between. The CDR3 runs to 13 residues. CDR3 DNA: TGTGCCAGCAGTTTATTGGCCACTGGGGAGCTGTTTTTT. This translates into CASSLLATGELFF.

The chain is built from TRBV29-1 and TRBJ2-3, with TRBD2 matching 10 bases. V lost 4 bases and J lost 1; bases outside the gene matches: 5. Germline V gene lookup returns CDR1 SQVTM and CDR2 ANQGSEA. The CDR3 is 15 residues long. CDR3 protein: CSVASGRAGTDTQYF. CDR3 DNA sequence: TGCAGCGTTGCCAGCGGGAGGGCGGGCACAGATACGCAGTATTTT.

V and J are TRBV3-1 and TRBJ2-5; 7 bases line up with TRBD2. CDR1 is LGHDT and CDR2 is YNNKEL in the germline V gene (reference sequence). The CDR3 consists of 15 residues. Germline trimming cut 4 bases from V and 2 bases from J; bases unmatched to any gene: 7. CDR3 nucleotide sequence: TGTGCCAGCAGCCCTTATGCTAGCGGACAAGAGACCCAGTACTTC. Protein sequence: CASSPYASGQETQYF.

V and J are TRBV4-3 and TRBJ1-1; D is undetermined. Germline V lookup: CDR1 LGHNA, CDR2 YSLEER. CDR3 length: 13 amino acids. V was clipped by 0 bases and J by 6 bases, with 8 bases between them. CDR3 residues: CASSQEVRAEAFF. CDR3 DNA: TGCGCCAGCAGCCAAGAAGTACGCGCTGAAGCTTTCTTT.

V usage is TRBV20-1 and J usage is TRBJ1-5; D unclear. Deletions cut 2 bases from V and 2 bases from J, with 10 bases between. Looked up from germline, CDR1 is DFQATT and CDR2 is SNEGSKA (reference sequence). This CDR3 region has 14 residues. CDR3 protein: CSARSRNGNQPQHF. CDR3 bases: TGCAGTGCTAGATCCAGGAACGGCAATCAGCCCCAGCATTTT.

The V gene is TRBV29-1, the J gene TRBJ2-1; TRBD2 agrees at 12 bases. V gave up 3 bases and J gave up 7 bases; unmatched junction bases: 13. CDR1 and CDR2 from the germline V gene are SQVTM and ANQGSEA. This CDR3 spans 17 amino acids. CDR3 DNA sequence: TGCAGCGTTGATCTTGCGGGGACTAGCGGGCATCTGAATGAGCAGTTCTTC. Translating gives CSVDLAGTSGHLNEQFF.

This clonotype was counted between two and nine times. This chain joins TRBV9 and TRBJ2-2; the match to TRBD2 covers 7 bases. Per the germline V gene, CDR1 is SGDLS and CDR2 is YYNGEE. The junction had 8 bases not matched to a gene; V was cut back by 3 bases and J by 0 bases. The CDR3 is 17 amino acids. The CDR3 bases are TGTGCCAGCAGCGCAAGATCCGGGACTACGAACACCGGGGAGCTGTTTTTT. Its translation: CASSARSGTTNTGELFF.